The T cell receptor beta chain under discussion was sequenced for a study of response to subunit inactivated influenza vaccine. Study-wide results and caveats: There was a suggestion from the authors that each seasonal influenza vaccination recruits few new T cells.

The germline gives CDR1 MNHEY, CDR2 SMNVEV (reference sequence). This CDR3 is 14 amino acids long. V gave up 8 bases and J gave up 3 bases, with 15 bases separating them. Concerning this clonotype itself: Its antigen remains unknown.

Each CDR3 protein gets one entry after TCRdb re-called the RT-PCR reads with MiXCR. The sample contains over 400,000 distinct CDR3 sequences, 11% of which appear only once. The chain links TRBV27 to TRBJ2-3, with no clear D. The sequenced sample was PBMCs from blood, obtained more than 35 days after vaccination. The sequence derives from a man between 50 and 59 years old who received an inactivated influenza vaccine. This CDR3 is CASGSHSRTDTQYF. CDR3 nucleotide sequence: TGTGCCAGCGGCAGTCACAGTAGAACAGATACGCAGTATTTT.